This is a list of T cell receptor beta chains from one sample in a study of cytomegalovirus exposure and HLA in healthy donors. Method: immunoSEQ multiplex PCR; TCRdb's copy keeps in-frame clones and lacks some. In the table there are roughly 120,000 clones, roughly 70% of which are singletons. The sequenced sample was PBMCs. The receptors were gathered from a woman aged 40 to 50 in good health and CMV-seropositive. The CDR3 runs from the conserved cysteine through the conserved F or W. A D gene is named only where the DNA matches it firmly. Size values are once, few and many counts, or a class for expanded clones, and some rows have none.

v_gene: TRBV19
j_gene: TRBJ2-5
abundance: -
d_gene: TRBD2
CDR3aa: CASSIQRGQETQYF
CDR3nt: TGTGCCAGTAGTATCCAGCGGGGCCAAGAGACCCAGTACTTC

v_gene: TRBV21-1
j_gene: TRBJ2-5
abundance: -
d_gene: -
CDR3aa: CASSTGQGIQETQYF
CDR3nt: TGTGCCAGCAGCACAGGACAGGGTATCCAAGAGACCCAGTACTTC

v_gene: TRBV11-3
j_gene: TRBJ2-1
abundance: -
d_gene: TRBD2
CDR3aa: CASSLEAGGLNEQFF
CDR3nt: TGTGCCAGCAGCTTAGAAGCGGGGGGGCTCAATGAGCAGTTCTTC

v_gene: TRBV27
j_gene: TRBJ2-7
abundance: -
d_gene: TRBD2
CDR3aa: CASGLAGIREQYF
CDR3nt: TGTGCCAGCGGACTAGCGGGAATACGCGAGCAGTACTTC

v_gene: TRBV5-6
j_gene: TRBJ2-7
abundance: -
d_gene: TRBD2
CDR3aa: CASTLSGGSYEQYF
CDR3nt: TGTGCCAGCACCCTTAGCGGGGGAAGCTACGAGCAGTACTTC

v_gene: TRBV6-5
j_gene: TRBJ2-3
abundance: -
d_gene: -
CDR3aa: CASSYRRSTDTQYF
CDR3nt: TGTGCCAGCAGTTACCGGCGGAGCACAGATACGCAGTATTTT

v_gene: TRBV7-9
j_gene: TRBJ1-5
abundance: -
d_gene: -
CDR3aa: CASSPTRGQPQHF
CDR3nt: TGTGCCAGCAGCCCGACGCGGGGTCAGCCCCAGCATTTT

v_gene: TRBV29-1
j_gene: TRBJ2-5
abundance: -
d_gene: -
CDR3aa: CSVVAGVGTQYF
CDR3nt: TGCAGCGTTGTTGCCGGGGTAGGGACCCAGTACTTC

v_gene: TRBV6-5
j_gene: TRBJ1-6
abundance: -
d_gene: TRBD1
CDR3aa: CASSGRTGGYSPLHF
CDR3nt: TGTGCCAGCAGCGGCAGGACAGGGGGCTATTCACCCCTCCACTTT

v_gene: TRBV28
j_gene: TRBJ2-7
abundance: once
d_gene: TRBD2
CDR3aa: CASSTTGGRTSGIYEQYF
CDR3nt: TGTGCCAGCAGTACGACAGGGGGACGGACTAGCGGGATTTACGAGCAGTACTTC

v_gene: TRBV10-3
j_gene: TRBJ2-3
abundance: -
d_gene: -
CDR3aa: CAISEDNTDTQYF
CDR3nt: TGTGCCATCAGTGAGGACAACACAGATACGCAGTATTTT

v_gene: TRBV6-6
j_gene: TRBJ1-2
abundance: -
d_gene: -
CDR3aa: CASSYYGYGYTF
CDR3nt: TGTGCCAGCAGTTACTACGGCTATGGCTACACCTTC

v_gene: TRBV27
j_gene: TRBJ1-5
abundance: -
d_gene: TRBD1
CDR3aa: CASSLTGYSNQPQHF
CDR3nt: TGTGCCAGCAGTTTGACAGGGTACAGCAATCAGCCCCAGCATTTT

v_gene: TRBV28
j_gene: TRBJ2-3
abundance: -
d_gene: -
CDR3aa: CASTPPDSDTDTQYF
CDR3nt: TGTGCCAGCACCCCCCCGGACAGCGACACAGATACGCAGTATTTT

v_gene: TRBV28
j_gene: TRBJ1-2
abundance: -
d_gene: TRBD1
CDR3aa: CASRPSGGWGYTF
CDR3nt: TGTGCCAGCAGACCTTCAGGGGGCTGGGGCTACACCTTC

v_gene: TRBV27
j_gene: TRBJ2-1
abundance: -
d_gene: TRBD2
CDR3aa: CASSPGTSGGGNEQFF
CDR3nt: TGTGCCAGCAGTCCCGGGACTAGCGGGGGGGGTAATGAGCAGTTCTTC

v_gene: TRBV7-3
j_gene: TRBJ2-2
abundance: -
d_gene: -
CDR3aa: CASSPHEDRNTGELFF
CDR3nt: TGTGCCAGCAGCCCCCATGAGGACAGAAACACCGGGGAGCTGTTTTTT

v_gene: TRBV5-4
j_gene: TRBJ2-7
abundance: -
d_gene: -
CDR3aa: CASSLGRSSYEQYF
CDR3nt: TGTGCCAGCAGCTTGGGACGGAGCTCCTACGAGCAGTACTTC

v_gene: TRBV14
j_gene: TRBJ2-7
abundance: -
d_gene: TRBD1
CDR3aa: CASSQGRGTGVLRDEQYF
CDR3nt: TGTGCCAGCAGCCAAGGACGAGGGACAGGGGTCCTCAGGGACGAGCAGTACTTC

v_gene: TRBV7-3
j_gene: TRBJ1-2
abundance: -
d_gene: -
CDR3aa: CASSPQVNYGYTF
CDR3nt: TGTGCCAGCAGCCCACAGGTTAACTATGGCTACACCTTC

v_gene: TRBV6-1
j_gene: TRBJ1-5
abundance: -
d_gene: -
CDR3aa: CASRQGQHPQPQHF
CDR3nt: TGTGCCAGCAGACAAGGACAGCACCCTCAGCCCCAGCATTTT

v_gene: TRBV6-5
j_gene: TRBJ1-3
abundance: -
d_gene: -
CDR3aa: CASSRESSGNTIYF
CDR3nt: TGTGCCAGCAGTAGAGAATCCTCTGGAAACACCATATATTTT

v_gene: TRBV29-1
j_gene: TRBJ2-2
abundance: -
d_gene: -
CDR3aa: CSVVKAGSNTGELFF
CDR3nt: TGCAGCGTTGTTAAGGCGGGTTCGAACACCGGGGAGCTGTTTTTT

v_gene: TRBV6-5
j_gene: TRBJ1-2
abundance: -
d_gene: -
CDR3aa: CASNTREGTGVTF
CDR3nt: TGTGCCAGCAATACTAGGGAGGGGACCGGGGTCACCTTC

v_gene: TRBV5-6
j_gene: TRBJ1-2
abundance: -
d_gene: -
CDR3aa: CASSLLVREDGYTF
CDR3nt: TGTGCCAGCAGCTTGTTAGTCAGGGAGGATGGCTACACCTTC

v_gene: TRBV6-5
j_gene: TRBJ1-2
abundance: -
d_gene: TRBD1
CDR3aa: CATTGQGGNYGYTF
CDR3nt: TGTGCCACCACCGGACAGGGGGGGAACTATGGCTACACCTTC

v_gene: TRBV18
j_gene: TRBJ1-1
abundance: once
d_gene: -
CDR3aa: CASSPGQFMNTEAFF
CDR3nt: TGTGCCAGCTCACCAGGACAGTTCATGAACACTGAAGCTTTCTTT

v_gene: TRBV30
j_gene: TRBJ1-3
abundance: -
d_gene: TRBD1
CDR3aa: CASAGTGGAWGNTIYF
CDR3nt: TGTGCCTCAGCAGGGACAGGGGGCGCTTGGGGAAACACCATATATTTT

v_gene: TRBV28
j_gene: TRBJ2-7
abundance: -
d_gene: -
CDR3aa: CASTYGSNYEQYF
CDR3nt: TGTGCCAGCACTTACGGGAGTAACTACGAGCAGTACTTC

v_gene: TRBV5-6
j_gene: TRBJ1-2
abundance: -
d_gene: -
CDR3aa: CASRVRGTAYGYTF
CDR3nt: TGTGCCAGCAGGGTGAGAGGCACGGCCTATGGCTACACCTTC

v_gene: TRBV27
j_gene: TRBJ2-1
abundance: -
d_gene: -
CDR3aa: CASSLSAGSSYNEQFF
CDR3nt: TGTGCCAGCAGTTTATCCGCGGGGAGCTCCTACAATGAGCAGTTCTTC

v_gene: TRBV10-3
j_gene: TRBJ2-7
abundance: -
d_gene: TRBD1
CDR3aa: CAISEGGTGGSYEQYF
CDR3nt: TGTGCCATCAGTGAGGGAGGGACAGGGGGTTCCTACGAGCAGTACTTC

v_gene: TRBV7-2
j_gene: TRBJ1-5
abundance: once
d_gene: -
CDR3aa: CASSLDLGDSLEPQHF
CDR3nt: TGTGCCAGCAGCTTAGATTTGGGTGACAGCCTGGAGCCCCAGCATTTT

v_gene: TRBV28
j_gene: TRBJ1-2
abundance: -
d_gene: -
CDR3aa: CASRIRSSVGVGNYGYTF
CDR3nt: TGTGCCAGCAGAATACGGTCCTCCGTCGGGGTAGGGAACTATGGCTACACCTTC

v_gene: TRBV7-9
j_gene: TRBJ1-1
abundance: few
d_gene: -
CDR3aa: CASSLKGQTNTEAFF
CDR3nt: TGTGCCAGCAGCTTAAAGGGGCAGACCAACACTGAAGCTTTCTTT

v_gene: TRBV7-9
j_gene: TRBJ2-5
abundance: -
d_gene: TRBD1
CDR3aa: CASSLSGGWETQYF
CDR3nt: TGTGCCAGCAGCTTATCAGGGGGCTGGGAGACCCAGTACTTC

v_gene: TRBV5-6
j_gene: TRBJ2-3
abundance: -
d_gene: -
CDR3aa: CASSLGAQISTDTQYF
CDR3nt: TGTGCCAGCAGCTTGGGTGCACAGATAAGCACAGATACGCAGTATTTT

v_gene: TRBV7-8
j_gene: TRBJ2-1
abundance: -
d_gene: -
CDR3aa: CASSSIRARGEQFF
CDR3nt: TGTGCCAGCAGCTCAATCCGGGCTCGGGGTGAGCAGTTCTTC

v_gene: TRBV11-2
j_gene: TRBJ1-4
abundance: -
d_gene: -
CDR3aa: CASSLQGSPNEKLFF
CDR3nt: TGTGCCAGCAGCCTACAGGGTTCGCCTAATGAAAAACTGTTTTTT

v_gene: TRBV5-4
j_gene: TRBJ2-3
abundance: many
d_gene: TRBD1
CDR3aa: CASSSWGQGHDTQYF
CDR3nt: TGTGCCAGCAGCTCTTGGGGACAGGGCCACGATACGCAGTATTTT

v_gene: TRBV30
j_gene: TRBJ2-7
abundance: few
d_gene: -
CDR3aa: CAWSSSGSYEQYF
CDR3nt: TGTGCCTGGAGTTCCAGCGGATCCTACGAGCAGTACTTC

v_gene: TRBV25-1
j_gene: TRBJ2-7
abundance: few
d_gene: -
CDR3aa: CASSDVQDSSAEQYF
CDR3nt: TGTGCCAGCAGTGACGTCCAGGACAGTAGCGCCGAGCAGTACTTC

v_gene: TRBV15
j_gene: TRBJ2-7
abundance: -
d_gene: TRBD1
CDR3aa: CATSSPGGTGIYEQYF
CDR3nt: TGTGCCACCAGCTCCCCTGGGGGGACAGGGATCTACGAGCAGTACTTC

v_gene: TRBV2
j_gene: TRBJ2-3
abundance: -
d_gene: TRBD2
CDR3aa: CASSEAGGRRADTQYF
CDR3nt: TGTGCCAGCAGTGAAGCGGGCGGGAGAAGGGCAGATACGCAGTATTTT

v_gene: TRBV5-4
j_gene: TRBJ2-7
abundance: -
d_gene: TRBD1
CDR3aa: CASSLSLPRQGGDVEQYF
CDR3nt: TGTGCCAGCAGCCTTAGCCTACCAAGACAGGGCGGAGATGTCGAGCAGTACTTC

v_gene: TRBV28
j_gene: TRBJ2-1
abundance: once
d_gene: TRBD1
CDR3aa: CASSFGTDLNEQFF
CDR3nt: TGTGCCAGCAGTTTCGGGACAGACTTAAATGAGCAGTTCTTC

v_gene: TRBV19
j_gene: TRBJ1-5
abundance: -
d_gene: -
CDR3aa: CASNGQGSNQPQHF
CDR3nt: TGTGCCAGCAATGGGCAGGGGAGCAATCAGCCCCAGCATTTT

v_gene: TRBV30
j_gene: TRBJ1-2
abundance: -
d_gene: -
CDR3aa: CARREGVNYGYTF
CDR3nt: TGTGCCCGGAGGGAGGGAGTGAACTATGGCTACACCTTC

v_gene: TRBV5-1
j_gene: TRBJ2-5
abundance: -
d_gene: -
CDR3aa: CASSNRVGGPETQYF
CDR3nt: TGCGCCAGCAGCAACAGGGTAGGGGGTCCAGAGACCCAGTACTTC

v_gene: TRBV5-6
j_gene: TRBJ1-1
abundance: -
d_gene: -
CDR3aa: CASSSRERITTEAFF
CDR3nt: TGTGCCAGCAGCTCCAGGGAAAGGATAACCACTGAAGCTTTCTTT

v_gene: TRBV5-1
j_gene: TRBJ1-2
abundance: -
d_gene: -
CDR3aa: CASSFDRVYGYTF
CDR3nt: TGCGCCAGCAGCTTTGACAGAGTCTATGGCTACACCTTC

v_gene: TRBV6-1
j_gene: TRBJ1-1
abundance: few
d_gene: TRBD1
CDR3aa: CASSESPDRGGWDTEAFF
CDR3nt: TGTGCCAGCAGTGAAAGTCCGGACAGGGGGGGTTGGGACACTGAAGCTTTCTTT

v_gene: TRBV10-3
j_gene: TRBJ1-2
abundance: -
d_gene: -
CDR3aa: CAIRETTLDYGYTF
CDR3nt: TGTGCCATCAGGGAGACTACGCTGGACTATGGCTACACCTTC

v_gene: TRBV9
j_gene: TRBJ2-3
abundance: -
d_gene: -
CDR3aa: CASSVGQLATQYF
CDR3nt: TGTGCCAGCAGCGTCGGACAGCTCGCCACGCAGTATTTT

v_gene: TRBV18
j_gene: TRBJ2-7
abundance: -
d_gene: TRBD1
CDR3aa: CASSRDRVTNEQYF
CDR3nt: TGTGCCAGCTCACGGGACAGGGTTACCAACGAGCAGTACTTC